This TCR beta chain emerged from a study of blood T cell repertoires in COVID-19. This clone is a singleton in its sample. Under the authors' procedure: It was from reference gene primer amplification that nucleated cell counts were estimated. Data came from immunoSEQ multiplex PCR; TCRdb stores just in-frame clones and leaves some out. V and J calls and clone size are given by that table; D and trimming were obtained from the DNA. The sample contains 30,000 to 40,000 clones, around 80% of which appear only once. This clonotype was sampled from a man aged 80 or over with acute or convalescent COVID-19. Input material: peripheral blood.

The CDR3 DNA reads as TGTGCCTGGACCCTCTCCTATAATTCACCCCTCCACTTT. This codes for CAWTLSYNSPLHF. The gene calls are TRBV30 and TRBJ1-6; no clear D gene. Germline loops: CDR1 GTSNPN, CDR2 SVGIG (reference sequence). V lost 4 bases and J lost 0, with 4 bases in between. This CDR3 contains 13 residues.